The rows below give T cell receptor beta chains drawn from one sample of a study of regulatory T cells in long-lasting Graves disease. TCRdb re-derived calls from the multiplex PCR reads in MiXCR, one entry per CDR3 protein. The profile shows about 660,000 distinct CDR3 sequences, about 32% of them singletons. Sequencing was performed on peripheral blood mononuclear cells (PBMCs), taken when the disease was refractory, from a patient treated with antithyroid drugs. Receptors were obtained from a female donor with Graves disease. CDR3s include the opening cysteine and the closing phenylalanine or tryptophan. Each record gives: clone size, D gene, V gene, J gene, CDR3 DNA, CDR3 protein. D genes are given only for firm matches. Size is stated for part of the rows, as once, few or many counts, or as a class when the clone is expanded.

>few|TRBD1|TRBV6-1|TRBJ1-1
TGTGCCAGCAGTGGGACAGGGGGAAAGACTGAAGCTTTCTTT
CASSGTGGKTEAFF
>-|-|TRBV29-1|TRBJ2-4
TGCAGCGCTCTCCCCCCAGGGTCCAAAAACATTCAGTACTTC
CSALPPGSKNIQYF
>-|-|TRBV19|TRBJ2-1
TGTGCCAGTAGTCCTATGTCCGGTGAGCAGTTCTTC
CASSPMSGEQFF
>many|-|TRBV28|TRBJ1-6
TGTGCCAGCAGTAGGGGAAGCTCCTATAATTCACCCCTCCACTTT
CASSRGSSYNSPLHF
>many|TRBD1|TRBV2|TRBJ2-5
TGTGCCAGCAGCCGGGACAGAGAGACCCAGTACTTC
CASSRDRETQYF
>-|TRBD1|TRBV6-1|TRBJ2-7
TGTGCCAGCAGACCGACAGGGGGCATATACGAGCAGTACTTC
CASRPTGGIYEQYF
>-|-|TRBV5-1|TRBJ1-1
TGCGCCAGCAGCGGCGTACTCATGAACACTGAAGCTTTCTTT
CASSGVLMNTEAFF
>many|-|TRBV12-3/TRBV12-4|TRBJ1-5
TGTGCCAGCAGCTCGCAGGGAGCCCAGCATTTT
CASSSQGAQHF
>few|TRBD2|TRBV20-1|TRBJ2-7
TGCAGTGCTGAAGCCGGGACTAGGTCCTACGAGCAGTACTTC
CSAEAGTRSYEQYF
>-|TRBD1|TRBV7-6|TRBJ1-1
TGTGCCAGCAGCTTAGGTGGCAGGGGGCTAACTGAAGCTTTCTTT
CASSLGGRGLTEAFF
>few|TRBD1|TRBV6-2/TRBV6-3|TRBJ1-1
TGTGCCAGCAGTTACGCCGGACAGGGGTACACTGAAGCTTTCTTT
CASSYAGQGYTEAFF
>many|TRBD2|TRBV6-5|TRBJ2-5
TGTGCCAGCAGTTACCCGGGGACTAGCGGCCAAGAGACCCAGTACTTC
CASSYPGTSGQETQYF
>few|-|TRBV29-1|TRBJ1-1
TGCAGCGCCGGGGGACCTGATGGGGCTGAAGCTTTCTTT
CSAGGPDGAEAFF
>-|-|TRBV6-1|TRBJ1-5
TGTGCCAGCCAGGACGGGGGACCGGGCAATCAGCCCCAGCATTTT
CASQDGGPGNQPQHF
>few|-|TRBV20-1|TRBJ1-5
TGCAGTGCTAGAGAGAGGGGAAAGGGTCATCAGCCCCAGCATTTT
CSARERGKGHQPQHF
>-|-|TRBV6-1|TRBJ1-2
TGTGCCAGCAGCCGCCCTGGGGAAACGGACTATGGCTACACCTTC
CASSRPGETDYGYTF
>-|-|TRBV11-1|TRBJ2-7
TGTGCCAGCAGCCCCCTGATAGGATACGGCTCCTACGAGCAGTACTTC
CASSPLIGYGSYEQYF
>few|-|TRBV11-3|TRBJ1-1
TGTGCCAGCAGCTTAGATGTATTCACTGAAGCTTTCTTT
CASSLDVFTEAFF
>-|-|TRBV2|TRBJ1-1
TGTGCCAGCAGTTACTCGTTCGAACAGGGCGACACTGAAGCTTTCTTT
CASSYSFEQGDTEAFF
>-|TRBD1|TRBV5-6|TRBJ1-1
TGTGCCAGCAGACGGGACAGGGGTACGATGAACACTGAAGCTTTCTTT
CASRRDRGTMNTEAFF
>few|TRBD2|TRBV18|TRBJ2-5
TGTGCCAGCTCACCGCCGAGCGGGAGGAACCAAGAGACCCAGTACTTC
CASSPPSGRNQETQYF
>many|-|TRBV11-2|TRBJ2-2
TGTGCCAGCAGCTTAGAACGGGCCGGGGAGCTGTTTTTT
CASSLERAGELFF
>-|-|TRBV7-9|TRBJ1-5
TGTGCCAGCAGCTTAGGGGCAACGGGGGCCAATCAGCCCCAGCATTTT
CASSLGATGANQPQHF
>few|TRBD1|TRBV25-1|TRBJ1-6
TGTGCCAGCAGTGAAGTGGGTGGAGGGGGCAGGGATTCACCCCTCCACTTT
CASSEVGGGGRDSPLHF
>many|-|TRBV28|TRBJ2-7
TGTGCCAGCAGTTTAGCCCTTGACCGCTTCTCCTACGAGCAGTACTTC
CASSLALDRFSYEQYF
>-|-|TRBV11-1|TRBJ2-6
TGTGCCAGCAGCTTAGCGCCGAGGGCTGGGGCCAACGTCCTGACTTTC
CASSLAPRAGANVLTF
>many|-|TRBV28|TRBJ1-1
TGTGCCAGCAGATATACAGGTGAAGCTTTCTTT
CASRYTGEAFF
>few|TRBD1|TRBV19|TRBJ2-5
TGTGCCAGTAGTTCTACGGGACAGAGGGAGACCCAGTACTTC
CASSSTGQRETQYF
>-|-|TRBV30|TRBJ1-1
TGTGCCTGGAGTTTGAAGGGGGGTATGAACACTGAAGCTTTCTTT
CAWSLKGGMNTEAFF
>-|-|TRBV30|TRBJ1-2
TGTGCCTGGAGTCCCTCTCGGGGTGGCTACACCTTC
CAWSPSRGGYTF
>few|-|TRBV28|TRBJ1-5
TGTGCCAGCAGTACGACAACTAATAATCAGCCCCAGCATTTT
CASSTTTNNQPQHF
>few|-|TRBV10-3|TRBJ2-1
TGTGCCATCAGTGCACGGGACGGCGACAATGAGCAGTTCTTC
CAISARDGDNEQFF
>few|-|TRBV12-5|TRBJ1-5
TGTGCTAGTGCCCGGGACATTAGCAATCAGCCCCAGCATTTT
CASARDISNQPQHF
>-|-|TRBV27|TRBJ1-1
TGTGCCAGCAGTTCAGTCCTCCCAGGACCCAACACTGAAGCTTTCTTT
CASSSVLPGPNTEAFF
>-|-|TRBV3-1|TRBJ2-3
TGTGCCAGCAGCCATACCACAGATACGCAGTATTTT
CASSHTTDTQYF
>-|TRBD2|TRBV12-3/TRBV12-4|TRBJ2-2
TGTGCCAGCACCCTGGGACTAGCGGGAGCCGGGGAGCTGTTTTTT
CASTLGLAGAGELFF
>-|TRBD2|TRBV20-1|TRBJ2-5
TGCAGTGCTCCCTGGGGACTAGCGGGAGGACAAGAGACCCAGTACTTC
CSAPWGLAGGQETQYF
>many|-|TRBV12-3/TRBV12-4|TRBJ1-2
TGTGCCAGCAGTTCCGCGGACATCCAGGGTGGCTATGGCTACACCTTC
CASSSADIQGGYGYTF
>-|-|TRBV19|TRBJ1-1
TGTGCCAGTAGTGCATACAGGGAGGCCACTGAAGCTTTCTTT
CASSAYREATEAFF
>-|-|TRBV20-1|TRBJ2-3
TGCAGTGCTAGAGATAAGCGCCGCACAGATACGCAGTATTTT
CSARDKRRTDTQYF
>-|-|TRBV5-1|TRBJ1-6
TGCGCCAGCAGCTTGGACCGTGGCTTTAATTCACCCCTCCACTTT
CASSLDRGFNSPLHF
>-|-|TRBV6-7|TRBJ2-7
TGTGCCAGCAGTTACGTTGGCGGAGGGGCCATCTCCTACGAGCAGTACTTC
CASSYVGGGAISYEQYF
>few|-|TRBV7-9|TRBJ1-5
TGTGCCAGCAGCTTGGGGGACGGGAATCAGCCCCAGCATTTT
CASSLGDGNQPQHF
>-|-|TRBV5-1|TRBJ1-6
TGCGCCAGCGCTCAGCAGGCTGATAATTCACCCCTCCACTTT
CASAQQADNSPLHF